Listed below are T cell receptor beta chains from one sample, sequenced in a study of lymphopenia after photon versus proton radiotherapy. Clones were sequenced by immunoSEQ multiplex PCR, and TCRdb holds only the in-frame ones, with some missing. The data show 30,000 to 45,000 clones, approximately 90% seen once. The specimen was peripheral blood, collected from a patient treated with photon-based radiotherapy. The receptors were gathered from a man aged 60 to 69 with cholangiocarcinoma. Both conserved end residues are part of each CDR3. A D gene is named only where the DNA matches it firmly. The size field is filled for only some rows; it gives once, few, many or a size class.

TRBJ2-5,-,-,TRBV5-1,TGCGCCAGCAGCCGCGACAGACAAGAGACCCAGTACTTC,CASSRDRQETQYF
TRBJ2-3,-,few,TRBV28,TGTGCCAGCAGTTTAATAGGGGAGAAGGGGCCTAGCACAGATACGCAGTATTTT,CASSLIGEKGPSTDTQYF
TRBJ2-1,TRBD1,-,TRBV6-1,TGTGCCACCCGGAGCCCAGGGGGCGTCTACAATGAGCAGTTCTTC,CATRSPGGVYNEQFF
TRBJ2-7,-,-,TRBV11-2,TGTGCCAGCAGCCGGCCTATCTCCTACGAGCAGTACTTC,CASSRPISYEQYF
TRBJ1-5,-,-,TRBV6-1,TGTGCCAGCAGTGTCCTAGACCCTAGCAATCAGCCCCAGCATTTT,CASSVLDPSNQPQHF
TRBJ1-5,-,-,TRBV9,TGTGCCAGCAGCCTAGGATTAGGTCAGCCCCAGCATTTT,CASSLGLGQPQHF
TRBJ1-1,-,-,TRBV5-6,TGTGCCAGCAGCTTTTCACACGCGAACACTGAAGCTTTCTTT,CASSFSHANTEAFF
TRBJ2-3,-,-,TRBV7-8,TGTGCCAGCAGCTTAGGGCTAGCTGCAGATACGCAGTATTTT,CASSLGLAADTQYF
TRBJ2-3,-,once,TRBV7-8,TGTGCCAGCAGCTTAGCGCGTAGCACAGATACGCAGTATTTT,CASSLARSTDTQYF
TRBJ2-4,-,-,TRBV5-3,TGTGCCGTTAAAGGGGAGCGAAACATTCAGTACTTC,CAVKGERNIQYF
TRBJ1-2,-,-,TRBV10-3,TGTGCCAATCAGGGGTCCTATGGCTACACCTTC,CANQGSYGYTF
TRBJ2-1,TRBD1,-,TRBV19,TGTGCCAGTAGTACCCGACCGGGACAGGGGGCAAATGAGCAGTTCTTC,CASSTRPGQGANEQFF
TRBJ1-1,-,-,TRBV7-8,TGTGCCAGCAGCCCCCCAGGGGCTGAAGCTTTCTTT,CASSPPGAEAFF
TRBJ2-3,TRBD2,-,TRBV7-3,TGTGCCAGCAGCTTATTCGCGGGGGGATCCCTTGAATCCACAGATACGCAGTATTTT,CASSLFAGGSLESTDTQYF
TRBJ2-1,-,-,TRBV28,TGTGCCAGCATCAGTTGGGCGGATGGGGAGCAGTTCTTC,CASISWADGEQFF
TRBJ1-3,TRBD1,-,TRBV19,TGTGCCAGTAGTACCACCGGGACAGGGCCTGGAAACACCATATATTTT,CASSTTGTGPGNTIYF
TRBJ2-7,TRBD1,few,TRBV29-1,TGCAGCGTTGAAGATCCGGGGACAGGGGAAGGGGAGCAGTACTTC,CSVEDPGTGEGEQYF